The 3 T cell receptor beta chains reported below all come from one sample, sequenced in a study of T cells in Graves' hyperthyroidism and ophthalmopathy. RNA transcripts yielded amplified TCR beta CDR3 regions. During a first-round RT-PCR of the TCR CDR3, the HTBI primer set was used. MiXCR, applied by TCRdb to the multiplex PCR reads, yields one record per CDR3 protein. The data contain fewer than 500,000 distinct CDR3 sequences, roughly 14% of them seen just once; the ten biggest clones take up around 20%. The sample was blood. These TCRs come from a man aged 25-45 years with Graves' hyperthyroidism that later progressed to Graves' ophthalmopathy.

This clonotype was detected many times. V is TRBV5-1 and J is TRBJ2-1; D remains ambiguous. Germline-derived CDR1 and CDR2 are SGHRS and YFSETQ. This CDR3 has 13 residues. Trimming shortened V by 0 bases and J by 6 bases, and 7 bases separated the two germline ends. The CDR3 reads CASSLGQSNEQFF. The CDR3 DNA reads as TGCGCCAGCAGCTTGGGTCAGTCCAATGAGCAGTTCTTC.

There are a few counts of this clonotype. The gene calls are TRBV13 and TRBJ2-2; unclear D gene. Germline CDR1 and CDR2: PRHDT and FYEKMQ (reference sequence). The V gene lost 0 bases and the J gene lost 3 bases, with 8 bases spanning the gap. The CDR3 runs 15 residues. The CDR3 bases are TGTGCCAGCAGCTTAGGCTTAAGGGACACCGGGGAGCTGTTTTTT. The encoded protein is CASSLGLRDTGELFF.

The chain is built from TRBV6-6 and TRBJ2-4, with TRBD1 as a possible D gene (5 bases). This CDR3 region has 16 residues. Germline V gene sequence: CDR1 MNHNY, CDR2 SVGAGI (reference sequence). Between the trimmed V and J ends, which lost 1 base and 3 bases, there was a span of 13 bases. CDR3 sequence (DNA): TGTGCCAGCAGTTACTATCAGGGATTCGACAAAAACATTCAGTACTTC. Translating it yields CASSYYQGFDKNIQYF.